This T cell receptor beta chain originates from a study of blood T cell repertoires in COVID-19. In the authors' methods: Reference gene primer amplification yielded estimated nucleated cell counts. The protocol was immunoSEQ multiplex PCR, while the TCRdb copy is restricted to in-frame clones and leaves out a portion. V and J calls plus clone size are reproduced from that table; the DNA served to infer D and trimming. The sample records some 130,000 clones, under 85% being singletons. Germline loops: CDR1 LNHDA, CDR2 SQIVND (reference sequence). This CDR3 is 16 amino acids long. V was pared by 6 bases and J by 3 bases, with 15 bases between. This clone occurred many times.

The clonotype originates from a man aged 30 to 45 who had recovered from COVID-19. The specimen was PBMCs or T cells enriched from blood (not recorded which). The chain recombines TRBV19 with TRBJ1-6; D might be TRBD1 (5 bases). DNA for the CDR3: TGTGCCAGTAGCCCGACAGAAAGCTACTATAATTCACCCCTCCACTTT. As protein: CASSPTESYYNSPLHF.